This TCR beta chain was sequenced during a study of beta chain features in type 1 diabetes. Study observations and caveats: VDJ junctions sequenced from type 1 diabetes patients showed fewer insertions and more deletions. Any role of HLA type in TCRB rearrangement remained unresolved here.

This clone was detected only a few times. The target antigen is unknown. Every bit of the isolated RNA underwent reverse transcription, so sequencing read expressed TCRB transcripts. Only in-frame clones appear in the TCRdb table, and some are missing; sequencing was by immunoSEQ multiplex PCR. The sample shows under 450,000 clones, more than 11% of them seen only once. CD45RO/CCR7/CD25/CD127/CD95/CD27 sorting isolated CD4+ naive, central memory, regulatory and stem cell-like memory cells. The TCR comes from a man younger than 40 in good health. Sample: naive CD4+ T cells from blood.

The CDR3 spells CAISDLRAGTQYF. In DNA, the CDR3 is TGTGCCATCAGTGACCTGAGGGCAGGCACGCAGTATTTT. The J gene is TRBJ2-3, the V gene TRBV10-3; the D gene is possibly TRBD2 (5 bases). The germline V gene encodes CDR1 ENHRY and CDR2 SYGVKD. Trimming took off 3 bases at V and 9 bases at J, with 13 bases between the two ends. The CDR3 has 13 residues.